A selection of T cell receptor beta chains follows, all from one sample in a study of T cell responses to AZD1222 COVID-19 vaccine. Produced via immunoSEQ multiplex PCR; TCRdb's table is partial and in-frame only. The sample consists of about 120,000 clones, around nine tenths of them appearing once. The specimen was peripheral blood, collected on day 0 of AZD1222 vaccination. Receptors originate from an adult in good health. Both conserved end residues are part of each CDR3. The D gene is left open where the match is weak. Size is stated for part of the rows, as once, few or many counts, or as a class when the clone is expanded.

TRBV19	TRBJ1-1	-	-	CASSILEGRGTEAFF	TGTGCCAGTAGTATATTGGAGGGAAGGGGCACTGAAGCTTTCTTT
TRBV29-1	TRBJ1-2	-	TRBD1	CSVDGDSRTNYGYTF	TGCAGCGTTGACGGGGACAGTCGAACTAACTATGGCTACACCTTC
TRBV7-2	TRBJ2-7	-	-	CASSLVRTVPSYEQYF	TGTGCCAGCAGCTTAGTTCGGACAGTACCGTCCTACGAGCAGTACTTC
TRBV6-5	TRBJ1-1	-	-	CASSPRAPWTEAFF	TGTGCCAGCAGCCCCAGGGCTCCTTGGACTGAAGCTTTCTTT
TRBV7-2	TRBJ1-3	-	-	CASPGNSGNTIYF	TGTGCCAGCCCGGGCAACTCTGGAAACACCATATATTTT
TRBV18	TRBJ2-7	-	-	CASSPGEAYEQYF	TGTGCCAGCTCACCTGGTGAAGCCTACGAGCAGTACTTC
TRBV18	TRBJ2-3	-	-	CASSPPTGASTDTQYF	TGTGCCAGCTCACCACCGACCGGGGCTAGCACAGATACGCAGTATTTT
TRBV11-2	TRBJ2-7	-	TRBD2	CASSLARTSGEYEQYF	TGTGCCAGCAGCTTAGCCCGGACTAGCGGGGAGTACGAGCAGTACTTC
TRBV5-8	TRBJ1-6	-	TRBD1	CASSRTPFTGTGVNSPLHF	TGTGCCAGCAGCCGCACCCCCTTTACCGGGACAGGAGTAAATTCACCCCTCCACTTT
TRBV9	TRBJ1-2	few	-	CASSAADGTYGYTF	TGTGCCAGCAGCGCCGCGGACGGGACCTATGGCTACACCTTC
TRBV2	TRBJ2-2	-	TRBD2	CASIDRMAGGPIGELFF	TGTGCCAGCATCGACAGGATGGCGGGGGGGCCAATCGGGGAGCTGTTTTTT
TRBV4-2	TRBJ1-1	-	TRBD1	CASSQRGDRAEAFF	TGTGCCAGCAGCCAACGAGGGGACAGGGCTGAAGCTTTCTTT
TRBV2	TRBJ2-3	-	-	CASSSEGPVDTQYF	TGTGCCAGCAGCTCCGAGGGGCCTGTAGATACGCAGTATTTT
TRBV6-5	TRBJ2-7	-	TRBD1	CASSYDRERWYEQYF	TGTGCCAGCAGTTATGACAGGGAAAGGTGGTACGAGCAGTACTTC
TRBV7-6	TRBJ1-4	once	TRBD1	CASSLDIPGQGGEKLFF	TGTGCCAGCAGCTTGGACATCCCGGGACAGGGGGGTGAAAAACTGTTTTTT
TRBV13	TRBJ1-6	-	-	CASSTNNSPLHF	TGTGCCAGCAGCACTAATAATTCACCCCTCCACTTT
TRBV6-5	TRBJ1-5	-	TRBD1	CASNLLGQSNQPQHF	TGTGCCAGCAACCTCTTGGGACAGTCTAATCAGCCCCAGCATTTT
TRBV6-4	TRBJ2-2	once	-	CASSESGFDTGELFF	TGTGCCAGCAGTGAGTCGGGTTTTGACACCGGGGAGCTGTTTTTT
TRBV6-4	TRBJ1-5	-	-	CASTALRAGDNQPQHF	TGTGCCAGCACCGCTCTTAGGGCAGGAGACAATCAGCCCCAGCATTTT
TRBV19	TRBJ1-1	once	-	CASKTQQNTEAFF	TGTGCCAGTAAGACGCAGCAGAACACTGAAGCTTTCTTT
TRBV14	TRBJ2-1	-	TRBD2	CASSQGSRRGVYNEQFF	TGTGCCAGCAGCCAAGGATCCCGGCGGGGGGTCTACAATGAGCAGTTCTTC
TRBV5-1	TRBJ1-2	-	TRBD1	CASKLLTGGNYGYTF	TGCGCCAGCAAATTACTGACAGGGGGCAACTATGGCTACACCTTC
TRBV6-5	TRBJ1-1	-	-	CASSSPSTDGNTEAFF	TGTGCCAGCAGTTCCCCATCGACGGACGGGAACACTGAAGCTTTCTTT
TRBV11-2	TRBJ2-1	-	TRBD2	CASSLATGGYYNEQFF	TGTGCCAGCAGCTTAGCGACGGGGGGTTACTACAATGAGCAGTTCTTC
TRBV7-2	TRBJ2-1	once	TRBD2	CASSSHGGAHNEQFF	TGTGCCAGCAGCTCGCACGGGGGGGCCCACAATGAGCAGTTCTTC
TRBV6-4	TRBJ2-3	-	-	CASSTGSGWTDTQYF	TGTGCCAGCAGTACCGGTTCGGGGTGGACAGATACGCAGTATTTT
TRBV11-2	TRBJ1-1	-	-	CASSLEAPGWGDTEAFF	TGTGCCAGCAGCTTAGAAGCGCCAGGCTGGGGGGACACTGAAGCTTTCTTT
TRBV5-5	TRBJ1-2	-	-	CASSFSLQARGGGYTF	TGTGCCAGCAGCTTTTCCCTACAAGCCAGGGGAGGCGGCTACACCTTC
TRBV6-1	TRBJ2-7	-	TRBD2	CASSDGRGSYEQYF	TGTGCCAGCAGTGATGGGAGGGGATCCTACGAGCAGTACTTC
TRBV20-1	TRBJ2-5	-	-	CSAGGKETQYF	TGCAGTGCTGGGGGGAAAGAGACCCAGTACTTC
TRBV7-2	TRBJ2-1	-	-	CASSLDGTGGQFF	TGTGCCAGCAGCTTAGACGGCACCGGGGGCCAGTTCTTC
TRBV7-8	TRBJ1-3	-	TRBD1	CASSLGGQGAYGNTIYF	TGTGCCAGCAGCTTAGGGGGTCAGGGGGCATATGGAAACACCATATATTTT
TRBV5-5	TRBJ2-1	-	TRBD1	CASSPGQWTNEQFF	TGTGCCAGCAGTCCGGGACAGTGGACTAATGAGCAGTTCTTC
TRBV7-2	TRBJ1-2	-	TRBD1	CASSPQSGQAGYGYTF	TGTGCCAGCAGCCCTCAATCAGGACAGGCGGGCTATGGCTACACCTTC
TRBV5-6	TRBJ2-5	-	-	CASRLTSVGETQYF	TGTGCCAGCAGACTGACTAGTGTCGGTGAGACCCAGTACTTC
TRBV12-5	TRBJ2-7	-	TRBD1	CASAFPVRPGQRSNEQYF	TGTGCTAGTGCTTTCCCAGTTCGACCGGGACAGAGGTCCAACGAGCAGTACTTC
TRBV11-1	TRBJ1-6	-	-	CASSLRSQGSPLHF	TGTGCCAGCAGCTTAAGGAGCCAAGGGTCGCCCCTCCACTTT
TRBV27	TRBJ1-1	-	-	CASSFRVGLTEAFF	TGTGCCAGCAGTTTCAGGGTCGGGCTCACTGAAGCTTTCTTT
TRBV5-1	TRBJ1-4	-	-	CASSQDGGSNEKLFF	TGCGCCAGCAGCCAGGACGGGGGAAGTAATGAAAAACTGTTTTTT
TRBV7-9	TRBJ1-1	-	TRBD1	CASSGQPGQGASLVAFF	TGTGCCAGCAGCGGGCAGCCGGGACAGGGGGCGTCTTTGGTAGCTTTCTTT
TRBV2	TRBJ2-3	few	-	CASSVSDTDTQYF	TGTGCCAGCAGTGTCAGCGACACAGATACGCAGTATTTT
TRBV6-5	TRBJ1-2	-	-	CASSQDGAGYTF	TGTGCCAGCAGCCAAGACGGAGCTGGCTACACCTTC
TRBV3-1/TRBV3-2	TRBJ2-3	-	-	CASSQSGVPTDTQYF	TGTGCCAGCAGCCAATCGGGGGTCCCCACAGATACGCAGTATTTT
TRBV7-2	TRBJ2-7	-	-	CASSLGTLLEQYF	TGTGCCAGCAGCTTAGGCACTCTCCTGGAGCAGTACTTC
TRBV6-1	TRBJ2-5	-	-	CASSEGGRETQYF	TGTGCCAGCAGTGAGGGGGGCAGGGAGACCCAGTACTTC
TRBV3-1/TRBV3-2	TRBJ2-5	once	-	CASSHNNKQETQYF	TGTGCCAGCAGCCACAATAACAAGCAAGAGACCCAGTACTTC
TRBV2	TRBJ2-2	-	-	CASSEGQITGELFF	TGTGCCAGCAGTGAAGGACAAATCACCGGGGAGCTGTTTTTT